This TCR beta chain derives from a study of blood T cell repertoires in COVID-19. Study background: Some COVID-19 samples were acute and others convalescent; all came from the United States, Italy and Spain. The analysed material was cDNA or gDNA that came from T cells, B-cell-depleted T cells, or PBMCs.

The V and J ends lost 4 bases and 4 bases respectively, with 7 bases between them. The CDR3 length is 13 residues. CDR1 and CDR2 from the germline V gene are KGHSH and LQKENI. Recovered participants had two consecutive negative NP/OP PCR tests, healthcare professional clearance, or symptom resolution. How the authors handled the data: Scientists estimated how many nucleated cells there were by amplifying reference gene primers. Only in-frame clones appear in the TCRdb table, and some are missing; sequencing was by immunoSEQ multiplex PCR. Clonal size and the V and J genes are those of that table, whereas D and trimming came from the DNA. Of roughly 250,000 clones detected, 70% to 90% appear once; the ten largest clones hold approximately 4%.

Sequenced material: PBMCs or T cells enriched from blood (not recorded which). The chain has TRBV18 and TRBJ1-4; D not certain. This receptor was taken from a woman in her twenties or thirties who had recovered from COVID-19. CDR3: CASSLELNEKLFF. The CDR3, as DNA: TGTGCCAGCTCACTTGAGCTTAATGAAAAACTGTTTTTT.